These 5 T cell receptor beta chains originate from one sample sequenced in a study of blood T cell repertoires in COVID-19. This table comes from immunoSEQ multiplex PCR, and its TCRdb copy is limited to in-frame clones, with some not included. The profile shows 180,000 or so clones, about 80% of them singletons. The sequencing sample was made of PBMCs or T cells enriched from blood (not recorded which). The receptors derive from a man aged 35 to 55 who had recovered from COVID-19.

The V and J genes are TRBV10-3 and TRBJ1-5, with TRBD1 as a possible D gene (6 bases). V lost 3 bases, J lost 7 bases, and 13 bases lay in between. The CDR3 is 14 amino acids. Germline CDR1 reads ENHRY; CDR2 reads SYGVKD. The DNA for the CDR3 is TGTGCCATCAGTGAATTGGGACAAAGACAGCCCCAGCATTTT. It translates to CAISELGQRQPQHF.

The chain uses TRBV3-1 (or the pseudogene TRBV3-2) and TRBJ1-6; TRBD1 is a possible D gene (6 bases). V was trimmed by 7 bases and J by 10 bases, leaving 23 bases between them. CDR1 LGHDT and CDR2 YNNKEL come from the germline V gene (reference sequence). The CDR3 loop spans 16 amino acids. The CDR3 DNA sequence: TGTGCCAGCACCTTAGTAGGGGGGGGAAGAGGGTCACCCCTCCACTTT. It translates to CASTLVGGGRGSPLHF.

This clone was found once. J is TRBJ1-4 and V is TRBV5-6; 10 bases agree with TRBD1. The V segment lost 2 bases and the J segment 8 bases; nucleotides outside the gene matches: 15. In germline, CDR1 is SGHDT, CDR2 YYEEEE. CDR3 length: 18 residues. The CDR3 protein is CASSLLGQGTDPGEKLFF. The CDR3 DNA reads as TGTGCCAGCAGCTTATTGGGACAGGGGACAGATCCGGGAGAAAAACTGTTTTTT.

The V call is TRBV10-3, the J call TRBJ2-3; 9 positions match TRBD2. The J segment lost 0 bases and the V segment lost 5 bases, leaving 9 bases of the junction unmatched. Germline CDR1 reads ENHRY; CDR2 reads SYGVKD. The CDR3 loop spans 17 amino acids. CDR3 DNA: TGTGCCATCAGTCCCCCCGCTAGCGGGGCAAGCACAGATACGCAGTATTTT. Translated, it gives CAISPPASGASTDTQYF.

V is TRBV2 and J is TRBJ2-4, with 9 bases fitting TRBD2. Germline CDR1 is SNHLY and CDR2 is FYNNEI. V lost 5 bases to trimming and J lost 6 bases; unmatched junction nucleotides: 8. This CDR3 comprises 15 residues. The DNA of the CDR3 is TGTGCCAGCAGTCCCGACCTAGCGGGGTCAAACATTCAGTACTTC. Its protein product is CASSPDLAGSNIQYF.